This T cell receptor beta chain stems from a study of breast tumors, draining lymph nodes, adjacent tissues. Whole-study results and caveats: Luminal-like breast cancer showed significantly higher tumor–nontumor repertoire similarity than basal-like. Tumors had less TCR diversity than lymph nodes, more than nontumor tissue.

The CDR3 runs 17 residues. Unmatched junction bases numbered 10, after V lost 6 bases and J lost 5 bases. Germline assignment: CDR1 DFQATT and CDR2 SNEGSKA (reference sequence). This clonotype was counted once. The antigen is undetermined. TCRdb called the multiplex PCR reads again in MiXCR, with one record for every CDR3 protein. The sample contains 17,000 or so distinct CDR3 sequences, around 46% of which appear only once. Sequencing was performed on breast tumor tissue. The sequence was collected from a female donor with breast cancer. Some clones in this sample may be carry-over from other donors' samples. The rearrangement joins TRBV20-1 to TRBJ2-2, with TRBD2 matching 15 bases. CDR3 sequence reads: CSASPGLAGGGTGELFF. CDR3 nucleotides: TGCAGTGCCTCGCCGGGACTAGCGGGAGGCGGAACCGGGGAGCTGTTTTTT.